Below are 25 T cell receptor beta chains sequenced from a single sample in a study of radiation and T cells in renal cell carcinoma (dated by TCRdb to about 2020). The time point label of this sample denotes: baseline pretreatment blood. Sample treatment or condition, as interpreted from the label and publication: 15 Gy SBRT to primary tumor, nephrectomy 4 weeks later. The library was generated by the immunoSEQ multiplex PCR assay. TCRdb stores this immuneACCESS table with in-frame sequences only. Part of the clones is absent; in the studies checked, under half of the shortfall reflects unresolved V genes, and no reason is known for the rest. The sample contains 150,000 or so clones, about 87% of them found a single time. Of the sample, over 3.5% is held by the ten largest clones. Material: blood, obtained from a patient whose treatment included radiotherapy and nephrectomy. The receptors here all came from a woman aged 70-85 years with renal cell carcinoma.

This clone was recorded a few times. The chain couples TRBV27 to TRBJ1-1, with 8 bases identical to TRBD1. V dropped 5 bases and J dropped 10; count of bases not matched to a gene: 15. Germline loops: CDR1 MNHEY, CDR2 SMNVEV (reference sequence). This CDR3 has 15 amino acids. The chain's CDR3 is CASSPRLGQAGGAFF. CDR3 coding DNA: TGTGCCAGCAGTCCGCGTTTGGGACAGGCCGGAGGAGCTTTCTTT.

The chain joins TRBV9 to TRBJ1-3; no reliable D call. In germline, CDR1 is SGDLS, CDR2 YYNGEE. CDR3 size: 14 residues. V lost 0 bases to trimming and J lost 2 bases, with 6 bases between them. The CDR3 spells CASSVATPGNTIYF. The CDR3 DNA reads TGTGCCAGCAGCGTAGCAACCCCTGGAAACACCATATATTTT.

J is TRBJ2-3 and V is TRBV10-1; D ambiguous. Trimming took off 4 bases at V and 2 bases at J, with 10 bases between the two ends. CDR1 is WNHNN, CDR2 SYGVQD, per germline (reference sequence). The CDR3 consists of 14 residues. The CDR3 DNA reads as TGCGCCAGCAGTGCCCCAGGATTCACAGATACGCAGTATTTT. This gives the protein CASSAPGFTDTQYF.

The genes are TRBV7-6 and TRBJ2-3; TRBD2 is a possible D gene (5 bases). CDR1 SGHVS and CDR2 FNYEAQ come from the germline V gene. This CDR3 comprises 15 residues. V lost 5 bases and J 1 base, leaving 13 bases between the germline ends. The CDR3 protein is CASSLFSGGTDTQYF. CDR3 coding DNA: TGTGCCAGCAGCCTTTTCAGCGGTGGCACAGATACGCAGTATTTT.

The rearrangement joins TRBV1 to TRBJ2-2; the D call of TRBD2 is as the table states it, not checked on the DNA. TRBV1 is given as a pseudogene. The CDR3 is made up of 16 amino acids. CDR3 DNA: TGCACCAGCAGCCAGGACGGGAGCCCGAACACCGGGGAGCTGTTTTTT. Translated, it gives CTSSQDGSPNTGELFF.

The J gene is TRBJ1-2, the V gene TRBV11-3, with 7 bases matching TRBD1. CDR3 length: 15 residues. Germline CDR1 is SGHNT and CDR2 is YENEEA. With 4 bases clipped from V and 4 bases from J, the junction kept 9 bases outside the gene matches. The CDR3 spells CASSSRQGPIYGYTF. In DNA form, the CDR3 reads TGTGCCAGCAGCTCGAGACAGGGCCCGATCTATGGCTACACCTTC.

This clone appeared a few times. This chain uses TRBV7-9 with TRBJ1-2, with a possible D match to TRBD1 (6 bases). Trimming shortened V by 5 bases and J by 6 bases, and 19 bases separated the two germline ends. Germline values: CDR1 SEHNR, CDR2 FQNEAQ (reference sequence). The CDR3 is 15 amino acids. The CDR3 DNA follows: TGTGCCAGCAGCCGAAGTCGGACAGATCTTAATGGCTACACCTTC. Protein: CASSRSRTDLNGYTF.

This clone has only one observation. The chain is built from TRBV19 and TRBJ2-3, with 7 positions matching TRBD2. CDR1 is LNHDA and CDR2 is SQIVND in the germline V gene (reference sequence). V lost 5 bases, J lost 8 bases, and 4 bases stayed unmatched. CDR3 length: 12 residues. DNA for the CDR3: TGTGCCAGTAGTGTGTCGGGGGGTACGCAGTATTTT. Protein sequence: CASSVSGGTQYF.

The chain joins TRBV4-1 to TRBJ1-2; unclear D gene. The CDR3 is 14 residues long. Per the germline V gene, CDR1 is MGHRA and CDR2 is YSYEKL. The V end lost 0 bases, the J end lost 8 bases, and 13 bases lay between the germline ends. CDR3 nucleotide sequence: TGCGCCAGCAGCCAAGAGGGCACAGCGAGGGGCTACACCTTC. Translated: CASSQEGTARGYTF.

This clone appeared once. V usage is TRBV6-5 and J usage is TRBJ1-2, with a tentative D call TRBD1 (6 bases). The CDR3 extends over 14 amino acids. Per germline, CDR1 MNHEY and CDR2 SVGAGI. V shed 0 bases and J shed 7 bases, with 12 bases lying between them. CDR3 nucleotides: TGTGCCAGCAGTTACTCGAACAGGGAAGGTGGCTACACCTTC. This encodes CASSYSNREGGYTF.

The rearrangement links TRBV5-1 to TRBJ2-2, with D possibly being TRBD1 (6 bases). Germline V lookup: CDR1 SGHRS, CDR2 YFSETQ. V gave up 3 bases and J gave up 0 bases, with 9 bases separating them. The CDR3 runs to 15 residues. The CDR3 bases are TGCGCCAGCAGCTCCACAGGGACGAACACCGGGGAGCTGTTTTTT. Translating gives CASSSTGTNTGELFF.

CDR3 region: CASSDRGRATGGPEAFF. The DNA for the CDR3 is TGTGCCAGCAGTGATAGGGGTCGGGCTACGGGGGGTCCTGAAGCTTTCTTT. The chain links TRBV2 to TRBJ1-1; maybe TRBD1 (5 bases). The CDR3 totals 17 residues. Trimming removed 3 bases at V and 6 bases at J, with 23 bases between. The germline V gene encodes CDR1 SNHLY and CDR2 FYNNEI.

The rearrangement links TRBV5-1 to TRBJ1-2; 10 bases match TRBD1. Looked up from germline, CDR1 is SGHRS and CDR2 is YFSETQ. The CDR3 is made up of 15 amino acids. J lost 7 bases, V lost 1 base, and 7 bases had no gene match. The CDR3: CASSLTDRGPSGYTF. The CDR3 region has the DNA TGCGCCAGCAGCTTGACAGACAGGGGGCCTAGTGGCTACACCTTC.

This chain joins TRBV7-6 and TRBJ2-5; TRBD2 aligns across 10 bases. Germline V gives CDR1 SGHVS, CDR2 FNYEAQ. The CDR3 contains 18 residues. The V segment lost 1 base and the J segment 0 bases; nucleotides outside the gene matches: 8. In DNA, the CDR3 is TGTGCCAGCAGCTTAGGGAGTAGCGGGGGGTTGTACCAAGAGACCCAGTACTTC. It yields the protein CASSLGSSGGLYQETQYF. The whole variable domain, remainder taken from reference TRBV7-6 and TRBJ2-5, is GAGVSQSPRYKVTKRGQDVALRCDPISGHVSLYWYRQALGQGPEFLTYFNYEAQQDKSGLPNDRFSAERPEGSISTLTIQRTEQRDSAMYRCASSLGSSGGLYQETQYFGPGTRLLVL.

This CDR3 reads CASSPLAGGGNEQFF. The CDR3 nucleotides read TGTGCCAGCAGTCCACTAGCGGGGGGGGGCAATGAGCAGTTCTTC. The chain employs TRBV6-1 and TRBJ2-1; 13 bases align to TRBD2. Germline V gives CDR1 MNHNS, CDR2 SASEGT. V shed 5 bases and J 6 bases; nucleotides not matched to a gene: 4. There are 15 residues in the CDR3.

The chain carries TRBV29-1 and TRBJ1-2; D uncertain. Germline V gene lookup returns CDR1 SQVTM and CDR2 ANQGSEA. The CDR3 runs to 12 residues. With 5 bases removed from V and 5 bases from J, the gap between germline ends came to 12 bases. The CDR3 reads CSVRTAVYGYTF. Here the CDR3 DNA reads TGCAGCGTTAGGACGGCGGTATATGGCTACACCTTC.

V gene TRBV5-5 combines with J gene TRBJ1-2; the D is unclear. V was cut by 4 bases and J by 8 bases, with 18 bases left in between. This CDR3 has 14 residues. CDR1 is SGHKS and CDR2 is YYEKEE in the germline V gene (reference sequence). This CDR3 reads CASSRTLPNGGYTF. The CDR3 DNA sequence: TGTGCCAGCAGCCGGACCCTCCCAAACGGCGGCTACACCTTC.

This sequence joins TRBV5-1 and TRBJ2-3; D is possibly TRBD2 (6 bases). From germline, CDR1 is SGHRS and CDR2 YFSETQ. Trimming removed 0 bases at V and 8 bases at J, with 19 bases between. The CDR3 runs 16 residues. As DNA, the CDR3 is TGCGCCAGCAGCTTGGCCCGGAGGGAGGACTGGGGTACGCAGTATTTT. This gives the protein CASSLARREDWGTQYF.

The chain carries TRBV20-1 and TRBJ1-1; no reliable D call. CDR1 and CDR2 from the germline V gene are DFQATT and SNEGSKA (reference sequence). The CDR3 sequence is 11 residues long. The CDR3 here is CTWVKNTEAFF. Here the CDR3 DNA reads TGCACCTGGGTGAAGAACACTGAAGCTTTCTTT.

The rearrangement links TRBV5-4 to TRBJ2-7; a weak D match, TRBD1 (8 bases). The CDR3 extends over 16 amino acids. Between the trimmed V and J ends, which lost 3 bases and 6 bases, there was a span of 22 bases. CDR1 SGHNT and CDR2 YYREEE come from the germline V gene (reference sequence). The CDR3 bases are TGTGCCAGCAGCTCCCCCGGGGGGACAGGCAATAGCGAGCAGTACTTC. Residues: CASSSPGGTGNSEQYF.

The rearrangement links TRBV7-2 to TRBJ2-5; possible D gene TRBD2, 7 bases. Germline lookup yields CDR1 SGHTA and CDR2 FQGNSA. The CDR3 length is 16 residues. Trimming stripped 3 bases from V and 5 bases from J, with 19 bases between. CDR3 sequence: CASSFPPGGRWETQYF. The CDR3 nucleotides read TGTGCCAGCAGCTTCCCCCCCGGGGGGCGGTGGGAGACCCAGTACTTC.

The chain links TRBV13 to TRBJ1-1, with TRBD1 as a possible D gene (5 bases). Germline loops: CDR1 PRHDT, CDR2 FYEKMQ (reference sequence). V lost 0 bases to trimming and J lost 4 bases, with 9 bases between them. The CDR3 loop spans 14 amino acids. CDR3 nucleotide sequence: TGTGCCAGCAGCTTAGGGCAGGGAGGCACTGAAGCTTTCTTT. This codes for CASSLGQGGTEAFF.

The chain joins TRBV15 to TRBJ2-7; 11 nucleotides match TRBD2. Per the germline V gene, CDR1 is LNHNV and CDR2 is YYDKDF (reference sequence). Unmatched junction bases numbered 2, after V lost 1 base and J lost 3 bases. The CDR3 consists of 15 residues. The CDR3 region is CATSRAGTSGYEQYF. The CDR3, as DNA: TGTGCCACCAGCAGAGCTGGGACTAGCGGCTACGAGCAGTACTTC. Using reference TRBV15 and TRBJ2-7 for the parts outside the CDR3, the full variable domain is DAMVIQNPRYQVTQFGKPVTLSCSQTLNHNVMYWYQQKSSQAPKLLFHYYDKDFNNEADTPDNFQSRRPNTSFCFLDIRSPGLGDTAMYLCATSRAGTSGYEQYFGPGTRLTVT.

The chain is built from TRBV7-3 and TRBJ2-2; D unclear. V was trimmed by 1 base and J by 3 bases, leaving 21 bases between them. The CDR3 is made up of 19 amino acids. Per germline, CDR1 SGHTA and CDR2 FQGTGA. The CDR3 DNA reads TGTGCCAGCAGCTTAAAAAGGCCCCAATCCGGTCCGTACACCGGGGAGCTGTTTTTT. Amino acids: CASSLKRPQSGPYTGELFF.

The V call is TRBV18, the J call TRBJ1-6; D unresolved. Trimming left V 2 bases short and J 5 bases short, with 13 bases between. The CDR3 is made up of 16 amino acids. The germline gives CDR1 KGHSH, CDR2 LQKENI. The CDR3 DNA reads TGTGCCAGCTCACCAGAAGGGAAGGGCAATAATTCACCCCTCCACTTT. It yields the protein CASSPEGKGNNSPLHF.